This T cell receptor beta chain was identified in a study of vaccination effects on CD4 cells after COVID-19. Study information: Wells each received 1.5 million to 2.5 million PBMC, cultured with around 9.6 IU/ml IL-2 and roughly 9.3 ug/ml peptides.

On approximately day 9 of culture, CD4+ T cells were separated out. The cohort was immunized with two doses of either the BNT162b2 or mRNA-1273 vaccine. Sequencing used immunoSEQ multiplex PCR; TCRdb keeps in-frame clones, though not all of them. The data contain tens of thousands of clones, around 69% of them singletons. With respect to this clone: Its antigen is unidentified.

Trimming shortened V by 7 bases and J by 4 bases, and 12 bases separated the two germline ends. CDR3 length equals 12 residues. Germline V gene data show CDR1 as SQVTM and CDR2 as ANQGSEA. This clonotype originated in a human donor who received a COVID-19 vaccine. V gene TRBV29-1 combines with J gene TRBJ2-3, with D tentatively TRBD2 (6 bases). The sequences come from CD4+ T cells from PBMCs cultured without peptide, collected after COVID-19 vaccination. For the CDR3, the DNA is TGCAGCGCGGAGGGGAATTCAGATACGCAGTATTTT. Translation: CSAEGNSDTQYF.